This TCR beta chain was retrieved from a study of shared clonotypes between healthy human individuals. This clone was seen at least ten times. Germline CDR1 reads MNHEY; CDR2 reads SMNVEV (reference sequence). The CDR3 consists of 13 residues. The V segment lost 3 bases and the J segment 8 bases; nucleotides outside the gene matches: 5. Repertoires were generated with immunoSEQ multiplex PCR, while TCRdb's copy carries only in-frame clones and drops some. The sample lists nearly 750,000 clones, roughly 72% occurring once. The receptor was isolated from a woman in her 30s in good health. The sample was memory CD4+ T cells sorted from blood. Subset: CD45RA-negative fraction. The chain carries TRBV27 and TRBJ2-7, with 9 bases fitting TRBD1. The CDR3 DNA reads TGTGCCAGCAGTTTTGGGGACAGGGCAAAGCAGTACTTC. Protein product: CASSFGDRAKQYF.